The source of this T cell receptor beta chain is a study of technical replicates of blood from a few donors. The germline CDR1 and CDR2 sequences are SGHAT and FQNNGV. V dropped 0 bases and J dropped 7 bases, with 7 bases sitting between them. The CDR3 loop spans 13 amino acids. The method was immunoSEQ multiplex PCR; TCRdb's version includes in-frame clones alone and lacks a portion of them. The sample includes 45,000 to 55,000 clones, approximately 94% of them seen just once. The clonotype originates from a human donor in good health. The sample consisted of T cells isolated from PBMCs. V gene TRBV11-2 combines with J gene TRBJ1-5; D not certain. In DNA, the CDR3 is TGTGCCAGCAGCTTAGAACGGGAACAGCCCCAGCATTTT. Residues: CASSLEREQPQHF.